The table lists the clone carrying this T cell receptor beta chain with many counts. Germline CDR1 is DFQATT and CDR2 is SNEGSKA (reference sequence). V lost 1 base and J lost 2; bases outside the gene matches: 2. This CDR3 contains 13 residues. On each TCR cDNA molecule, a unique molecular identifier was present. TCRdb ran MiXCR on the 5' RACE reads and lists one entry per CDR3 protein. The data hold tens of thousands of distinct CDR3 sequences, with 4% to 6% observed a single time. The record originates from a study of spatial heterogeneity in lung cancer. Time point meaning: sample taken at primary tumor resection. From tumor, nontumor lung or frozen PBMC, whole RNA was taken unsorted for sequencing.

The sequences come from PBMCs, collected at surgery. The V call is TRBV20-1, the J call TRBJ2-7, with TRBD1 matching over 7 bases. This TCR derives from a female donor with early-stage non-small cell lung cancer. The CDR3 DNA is TGCAGTGCTAGAGGGGACAGCACCTACGAGCAGTACTTC. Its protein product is CSARGDSTYEQYF.